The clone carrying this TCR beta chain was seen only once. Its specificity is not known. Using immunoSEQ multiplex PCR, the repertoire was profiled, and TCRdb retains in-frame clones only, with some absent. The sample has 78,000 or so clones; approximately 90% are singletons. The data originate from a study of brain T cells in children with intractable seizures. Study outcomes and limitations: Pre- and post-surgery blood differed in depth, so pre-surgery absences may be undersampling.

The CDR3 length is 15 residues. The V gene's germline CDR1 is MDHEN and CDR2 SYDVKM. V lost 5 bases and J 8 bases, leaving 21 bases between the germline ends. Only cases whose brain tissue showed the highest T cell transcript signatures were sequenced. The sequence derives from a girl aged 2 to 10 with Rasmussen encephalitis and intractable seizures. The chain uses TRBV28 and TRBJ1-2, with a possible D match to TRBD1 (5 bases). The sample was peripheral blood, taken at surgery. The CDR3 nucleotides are TGTGCCAGCAGTCAACCCCAAAGAACAGGATCCGGCTACACCTTC. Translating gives CASSQPQRTGSGYTF.